The present T cell receptor beta chain was sequenced within a study of blood T cell repertoires in COVID-19. Germline values: CDR1 LNHDA, CDR2 SQIVND (reference sequence). This CDR3 has 13 residues. J was trimmed by 5 bases and V by 6 bases; bases with no gene match: 6. This table comes from immunoSEQ multiplex PCR, and its TCRdb copy is limited to in-frame clones, with some not included. Among 13,000 or so clones listed, more than 75% were seen once. Material: peripheral blood. The TCR originated in a human donor in a cohort sampled during active COVID-19. The chain recombines TRBV19 with TRBJ1-1, with 7 bases matching TRBD1. This chain's CDR3 is CASSLTGRTEAFF. The DNA for the CDR3 is TGTGCCAGTAGCCTGACAGGGCGGACTGAAGCTTTCTTT. Complete variable domain (other parts from reference TRBV19 and TRBJ1-1): DGGITQSPKYLFRKEGQNVTLSCEQNLNHDAMYWYRQDPGQGLRLIYYSQIVNDFQKGDIAEGYSVSREKKESFPLTVTSAQKNPTAFYLCASSLTGRTEAFFGQGTRLTVV.